Listed below are T cell receptor beta chains from one sample, sequenced in a study of cytomegalovirus exposure and HLA in healthy donors. The table came from immunoSEQ multiplex PCR; TCRdb's copy has only in-frame clones and leaves some out. The data show roughly 150,000 clones, 75% seen once. The sequenced material came from PBMCs. The receptors here all came from a man in his late teens or twenties in good health and CMV-seronegative. The CDR3 runs from the conserved cysteine through the conserved F or W. Fields, in order: CDR3 protein, CDR3 DNA, clone size, D gene, J gene, V gene. D genes are given only for firm matches. Size is omitted from some rows. Given values are once, few, many or a class for expanded clones.

CDR3: CASSSSGGGQETQYF
DNA: TGTGCCAGCAGCTCTAGCGGGGGAGGACAAGAGACCCAGTACTTC
size: .
D: TRBD2
J: TRBJ2-5
V: TRBV11-2

CDR3: CAWRASGLSSYEQYF
DNA: TGTGCCTGGAGGGCTAGCGGGTTGAGCTCCTACGAGCAGTACTTC
size: .
D: TRBD2
J: TRBJ2-7
V: TRBV30

CDR3: CASSRRDRDGEQYF
DNA: TGCGCCAGCAGTAGGCGGGACAGGGACGGCGAGCAGTACTTC
size: .
D: TRBD1
J: TRBJ2-7
V: TRBV10-2

CDR3: CASSFGDNEQFF
DNA: TGTGCCAGCAGCTTTGGAGACAATGAGCAGTTCTTC
size: few
D: .
J: TRBJ2-1
V: TRBV11-2

CDR3: CASSLGDRGHNNEQFF
DNA: TGTGCCAGCAGCTTAGGGGACAGGGGGCATAACAATGAGCAGTTCTTC
size: .
D: TRBD1
J: TRBJ2-1
V: TRBV7-9

CDR3: CASSEQGGNQPQHF
DNA: TGTGCCAGCAGTGAACAGGGAGGCAATCAGCCCCAGCATTTT
size: few
D: .
J: TRBJ1-5
V: TRBV28

CDR3: CASSEEAGGRDTQYF
DNA: TGTGCCAGCAGTGAAGAAGCGGGAGGTAGGGATACGCAGTATTTT
size: .
D: TRBD2
J: TRBJ2-3
V: TRBV6-1

CDR3: CASRRTSGRIDEQYF
DNA: TGTGCCAGCAGGAGGACTAGCGGGAGGATTGACGAGCAGTACTTC
size: .
D: TRBD2
J: TRBJ2-7
V: TRBV5-6

CDR3: CASSHNSGQQETQYF
DNA: TGTGCCAGCAGCCACAACTCCGGACAGCAAGAGACCCAGTACTTC
size: .
D: .
J: TRBJ2-5
V: TRBV7-6

CDR3: CASSGPGLRGDTQYF
DNA: TGTGCCAGCAGCGGACCGGGACTCCGAGGGGATACGCAGTATTTT
size: .
D: .
J: TRBJ2-3
V: TRBV5-6

CDR3: CATRQGLNTGELFF
DNA: TGCGCCACTCGACAGGGCCTGAACACCGGGGAGCTGTTTTTT
size: few
D: TRBD1
J: TRBJ2-2
V: TRBV4-3

CDR3: CASSPPSSYEQYF
DNA: TGTGCCAGCTCACCCCCGAGCTCCTACGAGCAGTACTTC
size: .
D: .
J: TRBJ2-7
V: TRBV18

CDR3: CASQRLAGSEQFF
DNA: TGTGCCAGCCAGCGACTAGCGGGAAGTGAGCAGTTCTTC
size: .
D: TRBD2
J: TRBJ2-1
V: TRBV25-1

CDR3: CASSQVYNLGTGVGGYTF
DNA: TGCGCCAGCAGCCAAGTTTACAATCTCGGGACAGGGGTCGGTGGCTACACCTTC
size: once
D: TRBD1
J: TRBJ1-2
V: TRBV4-1

CDR3: CASSATGGGHPSLEKLFF
DNA: TGCGCCAGCAGCGCTACAGGGGGCGGACACCCAAGCCTTGAAAAACTGTTTTTT
size: once
D: TRBD1
J: TRBJ1-4
V: TRBV5-1

CDR3: CASSLYSGTYEQYF
DNA: TGTGCCAGCAGCTTGTATAGCGGGACCTACGAGCAGTACTTC
size: few
D: TRBD2
J: TRBJ2-7
V: TRBV7-9

CDR3: CASSRVNTGELFF
DNA: TGCGCCAGCTCGAGGGTTAACACCGGGGAGCTGTTTTTT
size: .
D: .
J: TRBJ2-2
V: TRBV10-2